This entry describes one TCR beta chain. The entry originates in a study of blood T cell repertoires in COVID-19. The wider study: Samples of COVID-19 (acute and convalescent) were obtained from the United States, Italy and Spain. Nucleic acid was either cDNA or gDNA, and it came from T cells, B-cell-depleted T cells, or PBMCs.

Germline V CDR1 and CDR2: SGHDN, FVKESK. V lost 4 bases and J lost 3, with 19 bases in between. This CDR3 has 16 amino acids. As processed by the authors: The assay estimated nucleated cells by amplifying reference gene primers. Generated by immunoSEQ multiplex PCR, the TCRdb table keeps only in-frame clones and is missing some. That table furnishes V, J and clone size, whereas the DNA furnished D and trimming. The sample holds about 160,000 clones, 92% seen once. Seattle's enrolled individuals joined amid active infection and were then monitored longitudinally. The sequencing sample was made of peripheral blood. This receptor was obtained from a man younger than 45 with COVID-19, enrolled during active disease. The chain recombines TRBV14 with TRBJ2-7; D is ambiguous. For the CDR3, the DNA is TGTGCCAGCAGCCGACGACTGAGGATGGAACTCTACGAGCAGTACTTC. Translated, it gives CASSRRLRMELYEQYF.